The 24 T cell receptor beta chains below were found in one sample sequenced in a study of identifying expanded T cells in peripheral blood. Clones were sequenced by immunoSEQ multiplex PCR, and TCRdb holds only the in-frame ones, with some missing. This sample has around 120,000 clones, with 80% to 90% found just once. The sequencing sample was made of blood. These receptors were obtained from a person aged 18-70 years in good health.

The V and J genes are TRBV4-1 and TRBJ2-1; D tentatively reads TRBD1 or TRBD2 (5 bases each). Between the trimmed V and J ends, which lost 6 bases and 2 bases, there was a span of 8 bases. Germline V CDR1 and CDR2: MGHRA, YSYEKL. The CDR3 length is 13 residues. This CDR3 is CASRLGAYNEQFF. CDR3 sequence (DNA): TGCGCCAGCAGACTAGGGGCCTACAATGAGCAGTTCTTC.

The chain combines TRBV6-1 with TRBJ2-7; D is perhaps TRBD1 (6 bases). The ends were cut back, 6 bases at V and 5 bases at J, with 14 bases in the middle. The CDR3 is 13 residues long. Germline V CDR1 and CDR2: MNHNS, SASEGT. CDR3 sequence: CASRETGVNEQYF. The CDR3 DNA is TGTGCCAGCAGAGAGACAGGCGTCAACGAGCAGTACTTC.

CDR3 protein: CASSHGTVYEQYF. The CDR3 DNA follows: TGTGCCAGCAGCCACGGGACAGTCTACGAGCAGTACTTC. This chain links TRBV28 with TRBJ2-7, with TRBD1 identical over 7 bases. CDR3 length: 13 residues. V shed 6 bases and J 3 bases; nucleotides not matched to a gene: 5. Germline-derived CDR1 and CDR2 are MDHEN and SYDVKM.

This CDR3 is CASSTSTVRTYEQYF. CDR3 sequence (DNA): TGTGCCAGCAGTACTTCTACTGTCCGAACCTACGAGCAGTACTTC. V and J are TRBV2 and TRBJ2-7, with D hard to call. There are 15 residues in the CDR3. V was pared by 5 bases and J by 2 bases, with 16 bases between. The germline V gene encodes CDR1 SNHLY and CDR2 FYNNEI.

The chain has TRBV2 and TRBJ1-5; D remains unclear. CDR1 SNHLY and CDR2 FYNNEI come from the germline V gene. V gave up 8 bases and J gave up 4 bases, with 12 bases separating them. The CDR3 is made up of 13 amino acids. CDR3 region: CASLYTENQPQHF. DNA for the CDR3: TGTGCCAGCCTCTATACCGAGAATCAGCCCCAGCATTTT.

The rearrangement joins TRBV27 to TRBJ2-3, with TRBD1 matching 7 bases. CDR1 and CDR2 from the germline V gene are MNHEY and SMNVEV (reference sequence). CDR3 size: 15 residues. With V trimmed by 0 bases and J by 6 bases, 6 bases remained unmatched. CDR3 in DNA: TGTGCCAGCAGTTTATCGGTCAGGGGGACGGATACGCAGTATTTT. Translating it yields CASSLSVRGTDTQYF.

This rearrangement joins TRBV6-6 to TRBJ2-5, with D perhaps matching TRBD1 or TRBD2 (5 bases each). From germline, CDR1 is MNHNY and CDR2 SVGAGI (reference sequence). Trimming pared 2 bases from V and 1 base from J, leaving 8 bases between. This CDR3 contains 14 residues. CDR3 DNA: TGTGCCAGCAGTTACGGGGGAACCCAAGAGACCCAGTACTTC. Protein: CASSYGGTQETQYF.

V usage is TRBV4-3 and J usage is TRBJ1-1; TRBD1 matches 10 bases. There are 13 residues in the CDR3. V was clipped by 5 bases and J by 5 bases; unmatched bases: 2. Germline assignment: CDR1 LGHNA and CDR2 YSLEER. Here the CDR3 DNA reads TGCGCCAGCAGCTGGACAGGGGGAACTGAAGCTTTCTTT. Residues: CASSWTGGTEAFF.

This chain uses TRBV30 with TRBJ1-1, with D unclear. The V and J ends lost 0 bases and 1 base respectively, with 6 bases between them. The CDR3 extends over 13 amino acids. Looked up from germline, CDR1 is GTSNPN and CDR2 is SVGIG (reference sequence). CDR3 sequence reads: CAWSVVGNTEAFF. CDR3 DNA sequence: TGTGCCTGGAGTGTGGTAGGGAACACTGAAGCTTTCTTT.

The rearrangement uses TRBV19 and TRBJ2-4; no reliable D call. Germline V gene lookup returns CDR1 LNHDA and CDR2 SQIVND (reference sequence). V dropped 4 bases and J dropped 0 bases, with 10 bases sitting between them. The CDR3 totals 15 residues. The CDR3 DNA reads as TGTGCCAGTAGTAAAGACACTGTAGCCAAAAACATTCAGTACTTC. Translation gives CASSKDTVAKNIQYF.

The V and J genes are TRBV27 and TRBJ2-5; 8 bases fit TRBD1. This CDR3 has 15 amino acids. Germline V lookup: CDR1 MNHEY, CDR2 SMNVEV (reference sequence). Unmatched junction bases numbered 7, after V lost 5 bases and J lost 2 bases. The CDR3 sequence is CASSVTYRGQETQYF. The CDR3 DNA reads as TGTGCCAGCAGTGTAACCTACAGGGGGCAAGAGACCCAGTACTTC.

This clone was counted a few times. The chain joins TRBV27 to TRBJ2-7; tentative D call: TRBD2 (6 bases). V was shortened by 3 bases and J by 5 bases, with 11 bases between the two germline ends. The CDR3 extends over 13 amino acids. Germline assignment: CDR1 MNHEY and CDR2 SMNVEV (reference sequence). The CDR3 spells CASSFQGGHEQYF. The CDR3 DNA is TGTGCCAGCAGTTTTCAAGGAGGGCACGAGCAGTACTTC.

The chain has TRBV6-6 and TRBJ2-7; maybe TRBD2 (7 bases). Germline V gene sequence: CDR1 MNHNY, CDR2 SVGAGI (reference sequence). The CDR3 covers 14 residues. The V and J ends lost 6 bases and 4 bases respectively, with 16 bases between them. The CDR3 region has the DNA TGTGCCAGCAGCCAGGGAGGGGGACGGTACGAGCAGTACTTC. Its translation: CASSQGGGRYEQYF.

The chain has TRBV6-1 and TRBJ2-2; D is unclear. Germline lookup yields CDR1 MNHNS and CDR2 SASEGT. This CDR3 has 15 residues. V was trimmed by 2 bases and J by 5 bases, leaving 12 bases between them. CDR3 in amino acids: CASSETVKETGELFF. In DNA, the CDR3 is TGTGCCAGCAGTGAAACAGTAAAAGAGACCGGGGAGCTGTTTTTT.

The V call is TRBV4-2, the J call TRBJ1-6; 8 nucleotides align to TRBD1. V was clipped by 3 bases and J by 12 bases; unmatched bases: 7. Germline CDR1 LGHNA, CDR2 YNFKEQ. The CDR3 is 14 amino acids. CDR3 nucleotides: TGTGCCAGCAGCCAGGGTGTCGGACAGGGACCCCTCCACTTT. Protein sequence: CASSQGVGQGPLHF.

V and J are TRBV10-1 and TRBJ2-5; maybe TRBD1 (6 bases). Germline-derived CDR1 and CDR2 are WNHNN and SYGVQD (reference sequence). The CDR3 has 12 amino acids. V dropped 10 bases and J dropped 3 bases, with 12 bases sitting between them. CDR3 sequence (DNA): TGCGCCACCTATTCAGGGGAAGAGACCCAGTACTTC. Translating gives CATYSGEETQYF.

This chain connects TRBV18 to TRBJ1-2; a weak D match, TRBD1 (6 bases). The length of the CDR3 is 13 residues. V gave up 6 bases and J gave up 6 bases, with 14 bases separating them. Germline values: CDR1 KGHSH, CDR2 LQKENI. This CDR3 reads CASSKDRTHGYTF. The CDR3 region has the DNA TGTGCCAGCTCGAAGGACAGAACCCATGGCTACACCTTC. The variable domain in full, completed from reference TRBV18 and TRBJ1-2, reads NAGVMQNPRHLVRRRGQEARLRCSPMKGHSHVYWYRQLPEEGLKFMVYLQKENIIDESGMPKERFSAEFPKEGPSILRIQQVVRGDSAAYFCASSKDRTHGYTFGSGTRLTVV.

V gene TRBV15 combines with J gene TRBJ2-5; D is possibly TRBD1 (5 bases). The V and J ends lost 0 bases and 3 bases respectively, with 8 bases between them. The germline gives CDR1 LNHNV, CDR2 YYDKDF (reference sequence). This CDR3 contains 14 residues. CDR3 sequence: CATSREAREETQYF. CDR3 bases: TGTGCCACCAGCAGAGAGGCCAGGGAAGAGACCCAGTACTTC.

This clone was counted a single time. The rearrangement links TRBV4-2 to TRBJ2-7; tentative D call: TRBD1 (6 bases). The germline gives CDR1 LGHNA, CDR2 YNFKEQ. The CDR3 contains 14 residues. V was shortened by 4 bases and J by 3 bases, with 13 bases between the two germline ends. For the CDR3, the DNA is TGTGCCAGCAGCCCTGGACAGCTCGGCTACGAGCAGTACTTC. Its translation: CASSPGQLGYEQYF.

The V and J genes are TRBV30 and TRBJ2-1; TRBD1 matches at 8 bases. V dropped 1 base and J dropped 8; count of bases not matched to a gene: 4. Germline CDR1 is GTSNPN and CDR2 is SVGIG (reference sequence). The CDR3 covers 13 residues. The CDR3 bases are TGTGCCTGGAGTGACGGGACAGGCGATGAGCAGTTCTTC. Translation gives CAWSDGTGDEQFF.

The rearrangement joins TRBV19 to TRBJ2-3; the match to TRBD2 covers 7 bases. CDR1 and CDR2 from the germline V gene are LNHDA and SQIVND (reference sequence). V was pared by 3 bases and J by 5 bases, with 8 bases of the junction left unmatched. CDR3 size: 15 residues. DNA for the CDR3: TGTGCCAGTAGTATCCTCGGGGGGAGACAAGATACGCAGTATTTT. The encoded protein is CASSILGGRQDTQYF.

The chain is built from TRBV28 and TRBJ1-5, with D unclear. With 4 bases removed from V and 5 bases from J, the gap between germline ends came to 9 bases. CDR1 and CDR2 from the germline V gene are MDHEN and SYDVKM. The CDR3 is 13 amino acids. CDR3 sequence (DNA): TGTGCCAGCAGTTACGGCACCGATCAGCCCCAGCATTTT. It is translated as CASSYGTDQPQHF. Drawing the rest from reference TRBV28 and TRBJ1-5, the complete variable domain is DVKVTQSSRYLVKRTGEKVFLECVQDMDHENMFWYRQDPGLGLRLIYFSYDVKMKEKGDIPEGYSVSREKKERFSLILESASTNQTSMYLCASSYGTDQPQHFGDGTRLSIL.

The J gene is TRBJ1-2, the V gene TRBV27; D gene ambiguous. From germline, CDR1 is MNHEY and CDR2 SMNVEV (reference sequence). The CDR3 contains 15 residues. Deletions cut 6 bases from V and 7 bases from J, with 21 bases between. This chain's CDR3 is CASSPPGLGLGGYTF. As DNA, the CDR3 is TGTGCCAGCAGCCCGCCGGGCCTCGGGCTGGGTGGCTACACCTTC.

The chain joins TRBV2 to TRBJ1-5, with unresolved D. Trimming took off 6 bases at V and 0 bases at J, with 6 bases between the two ends. The germline V gene has CDR1 SNHLY and CDR2 FYNNEI. This CDR3 is 13 amino acids long. The CDR3 sequence is CASRLYSNQPQHF. The CDR3, as DNA: TGTGCCAGCAGGCTCTATAGCAATCAGCCCCAGCATTTT.